This T cell receptor beta chain was found in a study of shared clonotypes between healthy human individuals. Findings and caveats of the study: Compared with clonotypes that all four donors shared, non-shared clonotypes had lower generation probabilities. Genetic and exposure-history diversity was limited by the few donors.

Clones were sequenced by immunoSEQ multiplex PCR, and TCRdb holds only the in-frame ones, with some missing. Among fewer than 1.6 million clones listed, approximately 98.5% were seen once. With regard to this clone: Its antigen is not known.

The germline V gene encodes CDR1 MGHRA and CDR2 YSYEKL. CDR3 length: 16 amino acids. V was clipped by 0 bases and J by 2 bases, with 8 bases between them. Each sample came from a Caucasian adult donor living in Nashville, Tennessee. This chain links TRBV4-1 with TRBJ2-6; D possibly uses TRBD1 or TRBD2 (6 bases each). Sequenced material: naive CD4+ T cells sorted from blood. Subset noted: CD45RA+ positively selected. The sequence was obtained from a man aged 25-45 years in good health. This CDR3 is CASSQDRGAGANVLTF. CDR3 in DNA: TGCGCCAGCAGCCAAGATAGGGGGGCTGGGGCCAACGTCCTGACTTTC.